This T cell receptor beta chain is drawn from a study of beta chain features in type 1 diabetes. Points from the study as a whole: Type 1 diabetes patients had fewer VDJ junction insertions and more deletions. For patients, the naive, central memory and Treg TCRB repertoires appeared more alike than for healthy donors. PCR might pick shorter templates more often, in the same way for patients and controls.

The entirety of the isolated RNA underwent reverse transcription, so expressed TCRB transcripts were sequenced. Data came from immunoSEQ multiplex PCR; TCRdb stores just in-frame clones and leaves some out. The repertoire has 600,000 to 650,000 clones, around 16% of them found once; the top ten carry 0.07% to 0.095%. This clone has just a few counts. The antigen is undetermined. Germline values: CDR1 SGHRS, CDR2 YFSETQ. Trimming cost V 4 bases and J 2 bases, with 4 bases left between them. CDR3 length equals 11 residues. The source of this sequence is a man aged 18 to 30 in good health. This sequence joins TRBV5-1 and TRBJ2-7; no firm D call. Sequencing was performed on naive CD4+ T cells from blood. The CDR3 spells CASSGAYEQYF. The CDR3 coding sequence is TGCGCCAGCAGCGGCGCCTACGAGCAGTACTTC.